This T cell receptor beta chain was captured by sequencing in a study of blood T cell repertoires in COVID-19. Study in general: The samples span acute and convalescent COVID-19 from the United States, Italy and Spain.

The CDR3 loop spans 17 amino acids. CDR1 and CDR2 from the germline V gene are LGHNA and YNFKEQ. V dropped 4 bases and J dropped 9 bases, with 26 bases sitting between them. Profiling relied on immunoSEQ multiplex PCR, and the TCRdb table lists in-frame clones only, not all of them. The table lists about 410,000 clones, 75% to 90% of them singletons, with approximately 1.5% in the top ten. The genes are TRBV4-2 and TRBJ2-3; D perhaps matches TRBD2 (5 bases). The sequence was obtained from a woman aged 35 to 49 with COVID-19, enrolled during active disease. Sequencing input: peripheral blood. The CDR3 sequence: CASSREKRGRETYTQYF. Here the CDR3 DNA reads TGTGCCAGCAGCCGGGAGAAACGGGGAAGGGAAACATACACGCAGTATTTT.